The 8 T cell receptor beta chains reported below all come from one sample, sequenced in a study of blood T cell repertoires in COVID-19. The method was immunoSEQ multiplex PCR; TCRdb's version includes in-frame clones alone and lacks a portion of them. The table lists approximately 89,000 clones, over 60% of them singletons, with around 50% in the top ten. Sequenced sample: peripheral blood. These receptors came from a human donor in a cohort sampled during active COVID-19.

This clone was recorded only once. This chain uses TRBV6-6 with TRBJ1-1, with D tentatively TRBD1 (6 bases). The germline V gene has CDR1 MNHNY and CDR2 SVGAGI (reference sequence). The CDR3 covers 13 residues. Trimming removed 8 bases at V and 0 bases at J, with 10 bases between. CDR3 bases: TGTGCCAGCCCCAGGGGATTGAACACTGAAGCTTTCTTT. Its translation is CASPRGLNTEAFF.

This chain uses TRBV5-1 with TRBJ2-7; 7 bases align to TRBD1. After removal of 4 bases from V and 3 bases from J, the junction contained 10 bases not matched to a gene. The CDR3 has 15 residues. Germline V gives CDR1 SGHRS, CDR2 YFSETQ. The CDR3 loop reads CASSPDRVGVYEQYF. Written as DNA, the CDR3 is TGCGCCAGCAGCCCAGACAGGGTTGGCGTCTACGAGCAGTACTTC.

The chain has TRBV11-1 and TRBJ2-5; D remains unclear. V was pared by 5 bases and J by 5 bases, with 15 bases between. This CDR3 has 14 amino acids. Per germline, CDR1 SGHAT and CDR2 FQDESV (reference sequence). CDR3 amino acids: CASSLRLGPETQYF. For the CDR3, the DNA is TGTGCCAGCAGCCTCAGACTTGGCCCGGAGACCCAGTACTTC.

This clone was observed a single time. The V call is TRBV5-8, the J call TRBJ2-7, with 10 bases identical to TRBD2. Germline CDR1 reads SGHTS; CDR2 reads YDEGEE. The ends lost 4 bases at V and 7 bases at J; junction bases unmatched: 8. The CDR3 contains 14 residues. CDR3 in amino acids: CASSIVAGGGEQYF. The CDR3 bases are TGTGCCAGCAGCATCGTAGCGGGAGGAGGAGAGCAGTACTTC.

The chain has TRBV28 and TRBJ2-3; TRBD2 might be the D (7 bases). Germline values: CDR1 MDHEN, CDR2 SYDVKM. This CDR3 region has 16 residues. V was cut by 4 bases and J by 4 bases, with 18 bases left in between. CDR3 in DNA: TGTGCCAGCAGTTCCCGGTGGGGGGGGCTCGCAGATACGCAGTATTTT. Residues: CASSSRWGGLADTQYF.

The chain recombines TRBV5-3 with TRBJ2-7, with D perhaps TRBD2 (6 bases). TRBV5-3 is treated as an ORF (open reading frame) with a function not yet certain. Trimming took 0 bases from V and 2 from J, leaving 9 bases between them. This CDR3 is 14 amino acids long. The CDR3 is CARSLDKRAYEQYF. The DNA for the CDR3 is TGTGCCAGAAGCTTGGATAAGCGGGCCTACGAGCAGTACTTC.

The gene calls are TRBV12-3 or TRBV12-4 and TRBJ2-1, with TRBD2 as a possible D gene (6 bases). Trimming left V 7 bases short and J 6 bases short, with 13 bases between. The CDR3 runs 13 residues. The CDR3 region has the DNA TGTGCCAGCACCAGGAGGGGAAGCAATGAGCAGTTCTTC. It translates to CASTRRGSNEQFF.

The table lists this clone with a few counts. This chain links TRBV29-1 with TRBJ2-7, with 7 bases that match TRBD1. There are 15 residues in the CDR3. Germline lookup yields CDR1 SQVTM and CDR2 ANQGSEA. V lost 6 bases and J lost 2; bases outside the gene matches: 13. CDR3 region: CSVLKLRGTAYEQYF. In DNA form, the CDR3 reads TGCAGCGTCCTGAAATTACGTGGGACAGCCTACGAGCAGTACTTC.